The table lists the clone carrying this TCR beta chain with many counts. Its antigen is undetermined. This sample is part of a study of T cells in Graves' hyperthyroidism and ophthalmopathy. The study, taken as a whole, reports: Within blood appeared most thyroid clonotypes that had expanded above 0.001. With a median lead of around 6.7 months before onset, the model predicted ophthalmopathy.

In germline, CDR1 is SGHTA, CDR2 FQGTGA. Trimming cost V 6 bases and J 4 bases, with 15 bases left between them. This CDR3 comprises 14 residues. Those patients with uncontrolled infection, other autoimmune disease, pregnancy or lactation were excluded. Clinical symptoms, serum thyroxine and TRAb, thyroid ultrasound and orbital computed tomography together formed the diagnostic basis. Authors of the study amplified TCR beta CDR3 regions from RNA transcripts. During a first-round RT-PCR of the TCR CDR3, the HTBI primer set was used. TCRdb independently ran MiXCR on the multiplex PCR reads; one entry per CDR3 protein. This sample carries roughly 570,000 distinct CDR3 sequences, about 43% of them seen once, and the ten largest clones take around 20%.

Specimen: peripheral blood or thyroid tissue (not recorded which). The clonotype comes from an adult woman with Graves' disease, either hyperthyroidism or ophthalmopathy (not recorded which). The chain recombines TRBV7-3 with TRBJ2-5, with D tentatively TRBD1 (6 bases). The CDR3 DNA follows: TGTGCCAGCAGTTCAACAGGGTTGGGAGAGACCCAGTACTTC. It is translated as CASSSTGLGETQYF.